This T cell receptor (beta chain) appears in the sequencing data of a study of T cells in Graves' hyperthyroidism and ophthalmopathy (dated by TCRdb to the late 2010s). Study-level background: Peripheral blood was collected at initial diagnosis, before any treatment. Whether ophthalmopathy could be predicted prospectively was tested in an independent validation cohort made up of approximately 19 hyperthyroidism patients plus 17 patients who later progressed to ophthalmopathy. The paper describes TCR Vbeta CDR3 sequencing of about 140 peripheral blood samples, made up of some 40 ophthalmopathy patients, roughly 80 hyperthyroidism patients and 17 progressor patients. The 90 or so discovery patients were randomly split 7:3 into training and test sets. After sampling, hyperthyroidism patients received methimazole starting at 30 mg daily, and ophthalmopathy patients received high-dose intravenous methylprednisolone. To identify distinguishing TCR V-J signatures, a discovery cohort of about 100 patients was used, comprising approximately 40 with Graves' ophthalmopathy and about 59 with stable Graves' hyperthyroidism. In over five Graves' hyperthyroidism patients, the study also compared T-cell repertoires from thyroid tissue with T-cell repertoires from blood. What the work shows at the level of the full study, not this receptor alone: Sample size was not statistically predetermined, and blinding of investigators to group allocation was not performed. During validation, the model predicted progression to ophthalmopathy a median of approximately 7 months ahead of onset, with more than 60% sensitivity and under 85% specificity. Most expanded thyroid clonotypes (frequency above 0.001) were also detected in blood, a finding suggesting that blood repertoires may reflect thyroid immune responses. A 13 V-J signature model separated ophthalmopathy from stable hyperthyroidism, with approximately 87% sensitivity and approximately 81% specificity in cross-validation and 80%/75% in testing.

This clonotype has at least ten counts. Its antigen remains unidentified. No base quality information exists; no much larger clone differs at one position. CDR1 SEHNR and CDR2 FQNEAQ are derived from the germline V gene (reference sequence). Trimming removed 5 bases from V and 6 bases from J; the gene matches leave 19 bases unexplained. The CDR3 holds 18 amino acids from the cysteine to the phenylalanine. The retained sequence is limited to the CDR3, 54 bases, with the frame set at the first base. Graves' hyperthyroidism was defined as stable when no progression to ophthalmopathy occurred over 18 months of follow-up. Hyperthyroidism patients were newly diagnosed, with disease duration under 2 months, and aged 18 to 65 years. Any patient with an uncontrolled infection, another autoimmune disease, pregnancy or lactation was excluded. Diagnoses were established on the basis of clinical symptoms, serum thyroxine and TRAb, thyroid ultrasound, and orbital computed tomography. PBMCs were separated from roughly 9.3 ml of fresh peripheral blood using Ficoll-Paque density gradient centrifugation. Trizol reagent was used to extract total RNA, and RNA quality was then checked on an Agilent 2100 Bioanalyzer.

The TCR beta CDR3 regions were amplified from the RNA transcripts. For the first round of RT-PCR on the TCR CDR3, the HTBI primer set was used together with the Qiagen OneStep RT-PCR kit. The libraries were constructed in a second round of multiplex PCR and then size-selected and purified. The libraries were sequenced on an Illumina HiSeq2000 using paired-end 100 bp reads. The study's processing was this. SOAPnuke was used to process the raw data, removing reads that contained adapters or uncalled bases, had a mean Phred below 15, or lacked an exact match to the constant primer or identifier. High-quality paired reads were merged with COPE v1.2.5, and unique nucleotide sequences were defined as clonotypes. MiTCR v1.1 was used to align the clonotypes against IMGT TRBV, TRBD and TRBJ reference segments. The analysis included only V-J combinations with a frequency above 0.0001, which together covered approximately 99% of the repertoires. The TCS score was defined as the ratio of F50 (clonal expansion) to E x V (chaos), calculated using BLOSUM62-based TCRdist between CDR3 peptides within each V-J. Welch's t-statistics and random forest reduced around 510 V-J features to 13, which were used in a naive Bayes classifier (R e1071). TCRdb reran the public reads through fastp at Q25 and MiXCR, keeping productive beta chains. Merged by CDR3 protein, the rows form single entries marked with the most common genes and DNA. For this entry, the V and J calls and clone size follow TCRdb and not the study's own pipeline. This sample holds roughly 740,000 distinct CDR3 sequences; roughly 15% were observed only once. Under 8.5% of the sample is in the top ten clones.

This receptor was identified in a young man with Graves' hyperthyroidism. This chain is built from TRBV7-9 and TRBJ1-1; the junction holds 9 bases that match TRBD1. Sequencing was carried out using blood. The CDR3 here reads CASSTPGQGPGRSSEAFF. In nucleotides, the sequence is TGTGCCAGCAGCACTCCGGGACAGGGTCCAGGGCGGAGCTCTGAAGCTTTCTTT.